This T cell receptor beta chain comes out of a study of patients and donors after allogeneic stem cell transplantation (dated by TCRdb to 2020 to 2021). The germline V gene gives CDR1 as KGHDR and CDR2 as SFDVKD. V was cut back by 4 bases and J by 1 base, leaving a gap of 0 bases between them. Taken from cysteine to phenylalanine, the CDR3 has 12 residues. Of all the DNA, just the CDR3 is kept, 36 bases in frame from base 1. In this sample, this clonotype turned up many times. The clone's antigen remains unknown. The input lacks base qualities; no much larger clone sits a single base away. The protocol used for the library was RT-PCR. TCRdb shows the sequencer as NextSeq 550. TCRdb handled the public reads itself, with Q25 trimming in fastp and clone calling in MiXCR, and kept productive beta chains. All rows with the same CDR3 protein become a single entry with the most common DNA and genes. Here the sample has about 960,000 distinct CDR3 sequences; over 15% occur a single time. Together, the top ten hold around 5.5% of the sample.

What was sequenced was blood, either unsorted or a sorted T cell fraction (not recorded which). The chain is made from TRBV24-1 and TRBJ2-2; the D gene remains uncertain. The clonotype comes from a human donor who was either an allogeneic HSCT recipient or a stem cell or donor lymphocyte infusion donor (not recorded which). It is not recorded whose cells these are; they may come from a transplant donor. The encoded CDR3 is CATSENTGELFF. Here is the DNA: TGTGCCACCAGTGAGAACACCGGGGAGCTGTTTTTT.